This is a list of T cell receptor beta chains from one sample in a study of T-cell reconstitution after alpha-beta-depleted transplantation in children. One entry per CDR3 protein results from TCRdb running MiXCR on the PCR reads. Altogether approximately 510,000 distinct CDR3 sequences are present, 18% being singletons, with the ten largest covering around 3.3%. This specimen was PBMCs from the stem cell graft donor, taken from the stem cell graft. The receptor source for this set is a human donor who donated a stem cell graft to a child with acute lymphoblastic leukemia. Both conserved end residues are part of each CDR3. The order of the fields is V gene, J gene, clone size, D gene, CDR3 protein, CDR3 DNA. D genes are given only for firm matches. A row's size may be missing; if present it is once, few, many or a size class.

TRBV20-1	TRBJ2-5	once	.	CSAIRRQQEAQYF	TGCAGTGCTATTCGACGGCAACAAGAGGCCCAGTACTTT
TRBV6-2/TRBV6-3	TRBJ2-1	many	TRBD2	CASTWTRRSYNEQFF	TGTGCCAGCACCTGGACTAGACGGTCCTACAATGAGCAGTTCTTC
TRBV6-1	TRBJ2-7	.	TRBD1	CASSEAGTGKWEQYF	TGTGCCAGCAGCGAGGCCGGGACAGGGAAGTGGGAGCAGTACTTC
TRBV3-1	TRBJ2-7	.	TRBD1	CASSQLPRGQGSREQYF	TGTGCCAGCAGCCAACTACCCCGGGGACAGGGATCCCGGGAGCAGTACTTC
TRBV5-1	TRBJ2-7	few	TRBD1	CASSPGTGQGYEQYF	TGCGCCAGCAGCCCTGGGACGGGACAGGGCTACGAGCAGTACTTC
TRBV7-9	TRBJ2-7	many	.	CASSSTAYEQYF	TGTGCCAGCAGCTCGACAGCGTACGAGCAGTACTTC
TRBV20-1	TRBJ2-5	.	.	CSARDRQLLPQETQYF	TGCAGTGCTAGAGATCGTCAGCTCCTTCCGCAAGAGACCCAGTACTTC
TRBV7-9	TRBJ1-3	.	.	CASSRGGNTIYF	TGTGCCAGCAGCCGGGGGGGAAACACCATATATTTT
TRBV7-9	TRBJ2-1	.	TRBD2	CASSSGLAGGRQFF	TGTGCCAGCAGCTCGGGACTAGCGGGAGGTCGGCAGTTCTTC
TRBV29-1	TRBJ2-2	few	.	CAGASGWNTGELFF	TGCGCGGGGGCTAGCGGATGGAACACCGGGGAGCTGTTTTTT
TRBV7-9	TRBJ1-1	.	.	CASSLVPAGEAFF	TGTGCCAGCAGCTTAGTTCCGGCGGGGGAAGCTTTCTTT
TRBV7-9	TRBJ2-7	few	TRBD1	CASSLPTQQGSDHEQYF	TGTGCCAGCAGCTTACCCACCCAACAGGGGTCGGACCACGAGCAGTACTTC
TRBV7-8	TRBJ2-3	.	.	CASRRDALTDTQYF	TGTGCCAGCCGCCGGGACGCACTCACAGATACGCAGTATTTT
TRBV12-3/TRBV12-4	TRBJ2-6	few	TRBD1	CASVTGQAYSGANVLTF	TGTGCCAGCGTTACAGGACAGGCCTACTCTGGGGCCAACGTCCTGACTTTC
TRBV20-1	TRBJ2-5	.	.	CSAPRRGREETQYF	TGCAGTGCTCCCCGGCGCGGACGAGAAGAGACCCAGTACTTC
TRBV7-8	TRBJ2-3	few	TRBD1	CASSSLTGGRTDTQYF	TGTGCCAGCAGCTCTCTGACAGGGGGGCGGACAGATACGCAGTATTTT
TRBV20-1	TRBJ2-7	.	.	CSASQGLEQYF	TGCAGTGCTAGCCAGGGGCTCGAGCAGTACTTC
TRBV5-1	TRBJ2-7	.	TRBD2	CASSLVPGLAGEGYEQYF	TGCGCCAGCAGCCTTGTACCGGGACTAGCGGGAGAAGGTTACGAGCAGTACTTC
TRBV9	TRBJ1-2	few	.	CASSVDNAGYTF	TGTGCCAGCAGCGTAGATAATGCGGGCTACACCTTC
TRBV7-3	TRBJ2-3	.	.	CASSLMAGALSGDTQYF	TGTGCCAGCAGCTTAATGGCAGGAGCTCTTTCAGGAGATACGCAGTATTTT
TRBV12-3/TRBV12-4	TRBJ2-3	few	.	CASSATGWFPSTDTQYF	TGTGCCAGCAGTGCCACCGGGTGGTTCCCTAGCACAGATACGCAGTATTTT
TRBV5-1	TRBJ1-2	few	.	CASSLDGGYTF	TGCGCCAGCAGCTTGGACGGGGGCTACACCTTC
TRBV12-3/TRBV12-4	TRBJ2-1	few	.	CASSLARGGLSYNEQFF	TGTGCCAGCAGTTTAGCGCGTGGGGGTCTTTCCTACAATGAGCAGTTCTTC
TRBV5-1	TRBJ1-1	few	.	CASSFWGSTEAFF	TGCGCCAGCAGCTTTTGGGGAAGTACTGAAGCTTTCTTT
TRBV12-3/TRBV12-4	TRBJ1-6	.	.	CASSLLPQRGILSSYNSPLHF	TGTGCCAGCAGTTTACTCCCCCAGCGGGGAATTCTATCCTCCTATAATTCACCCCTCCACTTT
TRBV7-6	TRBJ2-7	.	TRBD2	CASRGLAGEDYEQYF	TGTGCCAGCAGGGGGCTAGCGGGAGAAGACTACGAGCAGTACTTC
TRBV5-1	TRBJ1-2	few	.	CASSLMRTDHGYTF	TGCGCCAGCAGCCTGATGCGGACGGACCATGGCTACACCTTC
TRBV29-1	TRBJ2-1	.	.	CSVEEGFNEQFF	TGCAGCGTTGAGGAGGGGTTCAATGAGCAGTTCTTC
TRBV12-3/TRBV12-4	TRBJ2-2	few	.	CASSLGVRGTGELFF	TGTGCCAGCAGTTTAGGGGTGAGGGGGACCGGGGAGCTGTTTTTT
TRBV27	TRBJ1-1	.	.	CASSLDSPTEAFF	TGTGCCAGCAGTTTAGACAGCCCCACTGAAGCTTTCTTT
TRBV6-1	TRBJ2-4	few	TRBD2	CASRGLAGGTIAKNIQYF	TGTGCCAGCAGGGGACTAGCGGGAGGGACAATAGCCAAAAACATTCAGTACTTC
TRBV10-3	TRBJ2-1	.	TRBD2	CAIKQRTSGNEQFF	TGTGCCATCAAACAAAGGACTAGCGGCAATGAGCAGTTCTTC
TRBV5-5	TRBJ2-1	.	.	CASSLFSETAGQFF	TGTGCCAGCAGCTTGTTTTCGGAAACAGCAGGGCAGTTCTTC
TRBV4-1	TRBJ1-3	.	.	CASSQDTGQPGNTIYF	TGCGCCAGCAGCCAAGATACTGGACAGCCTGGAAACACCATATATTTT
TRBV5-1	TRBJ1-2	.	.	CASSWGRGISDYGYTF	TGCGCCAGCAGCTGGGGACGGGGGATTTCGGACTATGGCTACACCTTC
TRBV29-1	TRBJ2-1	.	.	CSVNVQNEQFF	TGCAGCGTTAATGTACAGAATGAGCAGTTCTTC
TRBV2	TRBJ2-7	.	.	CASSAVGSGSYEQYF	TGTGCCAGCAGCGCAGTGGGGTCGGGCTCCTACGAGCAGTACTTC
TRBV19	TRBJ1-5	.	TRBD1	CASTLTGGMSQPQHF	TGTGCCAGTACCCTGACAGGGGGTATGAGTCAGCCCCAGCATTTT
TRBV25-1	TRBJ2-7	.	.	CASSGGPRSSYEQYF	TGTGCCAGCAGTGGTGGGCCCAGGAGCTCCTACGAGCAGTACTTC
TRBV20-1	TRBJ1-1	.	TRBD1	CSARALEGAHTEAFF	TGCAGTGCTAGAGCCCTGGAGGGGGCCCACACTGAAGCTTTCTTT
TRBV25-1	TRBJ1-1	few	.	CASSESYEWLNTEAFF	TGTGCCAGCAGTGAATCCTATGAGTGGCTGAACACTGAAGCTTTCTTT
TRBV3-1	TRBJ1-1	few	TRBD1	CASSLYTGAMNTEAFF	TGTGCCAGCAGCCTCTACACAGGGGCCATGAACACTGAAGCTTTCTTT
TRBV15	TRBJ2-7	.	TRBD1	CATSRPGQGSYEQYF	TGTGCCACCAGCCGACCGGGACAGGGATCCTACGAGCAGTACTTC
TRBV15	TRBJ1-5	.	.	CATSLDPSGNQPQHF	TGTGCCACCAGTCTCGACCCGTCGGGAAATCAGCCCCAGCATTTT
TRBV3-1	TRBJ1-1	.	TRBD1	CASSPQDREITEAFF	TGTGCCAGCAGCCCGCAGGACAGGGAGATCACTGAAGCTTTCTTT